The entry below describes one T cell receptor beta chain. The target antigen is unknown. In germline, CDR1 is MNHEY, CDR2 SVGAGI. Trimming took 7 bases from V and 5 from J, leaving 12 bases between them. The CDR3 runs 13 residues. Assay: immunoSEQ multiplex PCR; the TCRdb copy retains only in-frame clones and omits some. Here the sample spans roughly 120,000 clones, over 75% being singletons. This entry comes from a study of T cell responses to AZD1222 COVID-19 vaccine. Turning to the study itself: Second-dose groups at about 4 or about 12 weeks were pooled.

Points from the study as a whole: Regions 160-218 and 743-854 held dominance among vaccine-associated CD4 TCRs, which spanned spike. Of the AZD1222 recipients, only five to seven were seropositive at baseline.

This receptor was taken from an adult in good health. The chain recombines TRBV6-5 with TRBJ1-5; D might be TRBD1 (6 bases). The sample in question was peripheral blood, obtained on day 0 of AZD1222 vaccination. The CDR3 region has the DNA TGTGCCAGCACCCTAGGGGGGCATCAGCCCCAGCATTTT. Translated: CASTLGGHQPQHF.